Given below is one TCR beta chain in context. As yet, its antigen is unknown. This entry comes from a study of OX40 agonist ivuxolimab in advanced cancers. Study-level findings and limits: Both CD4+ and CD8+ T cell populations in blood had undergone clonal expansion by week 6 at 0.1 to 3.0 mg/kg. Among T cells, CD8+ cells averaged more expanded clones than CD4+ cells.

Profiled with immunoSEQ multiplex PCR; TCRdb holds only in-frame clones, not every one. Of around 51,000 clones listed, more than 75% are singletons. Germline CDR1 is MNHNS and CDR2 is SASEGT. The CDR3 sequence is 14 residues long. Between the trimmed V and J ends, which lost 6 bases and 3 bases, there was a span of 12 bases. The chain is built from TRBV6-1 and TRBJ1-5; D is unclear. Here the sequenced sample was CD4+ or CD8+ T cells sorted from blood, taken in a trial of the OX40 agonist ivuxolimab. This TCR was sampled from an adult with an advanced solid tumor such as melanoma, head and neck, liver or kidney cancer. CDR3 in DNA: TGTGCCAGCAGCGTTTCGGAAAACAATCAGCCCCAGCATTTT. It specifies CASSVSENNQPQHF.